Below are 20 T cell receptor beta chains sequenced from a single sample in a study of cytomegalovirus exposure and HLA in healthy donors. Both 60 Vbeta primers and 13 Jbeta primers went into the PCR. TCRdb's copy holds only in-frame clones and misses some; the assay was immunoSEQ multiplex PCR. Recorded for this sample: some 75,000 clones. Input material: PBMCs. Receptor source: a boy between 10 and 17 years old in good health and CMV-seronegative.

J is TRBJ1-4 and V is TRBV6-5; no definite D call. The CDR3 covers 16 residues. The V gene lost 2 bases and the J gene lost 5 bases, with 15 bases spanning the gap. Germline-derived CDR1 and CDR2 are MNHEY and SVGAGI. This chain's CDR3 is CASSYRGPGANEKLFF. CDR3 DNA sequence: TGTGCCAGCAGTTACCGGGGTCCAGGAGCGAATGAAAAACTGTTTTTT.

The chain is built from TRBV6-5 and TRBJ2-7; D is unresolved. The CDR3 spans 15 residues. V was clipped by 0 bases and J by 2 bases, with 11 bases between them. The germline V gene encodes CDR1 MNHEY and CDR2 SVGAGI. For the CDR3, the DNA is TGTGCCAGCAGTTACTCGAGAAGTCCAACCTACGAGCAGTACTTC. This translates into CASSYSRSPTYEQYF.

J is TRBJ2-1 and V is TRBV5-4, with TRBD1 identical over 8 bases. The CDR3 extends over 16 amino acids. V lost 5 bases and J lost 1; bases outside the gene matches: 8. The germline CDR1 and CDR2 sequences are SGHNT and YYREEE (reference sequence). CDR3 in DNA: TGTGCCAGCAGACCTGGACAGGGAGTATCCTACAATGAGCAGTTCTTC. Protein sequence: CASRPGQGVSYNEQFF.

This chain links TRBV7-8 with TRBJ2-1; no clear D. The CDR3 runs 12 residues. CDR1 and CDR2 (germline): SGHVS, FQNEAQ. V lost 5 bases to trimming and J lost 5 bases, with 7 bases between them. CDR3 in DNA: TGTGCCAGCAGCCTACGGGACAATGAGCAGTTCTTC. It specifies CASSLRDNEQFF.

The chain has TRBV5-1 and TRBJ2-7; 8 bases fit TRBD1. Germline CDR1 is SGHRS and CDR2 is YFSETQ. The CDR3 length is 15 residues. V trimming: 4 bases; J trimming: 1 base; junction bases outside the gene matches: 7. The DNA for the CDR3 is TGCGCCAGCAGCACCGGGACAGGAGCATCCTACGAGCAGTACTTC. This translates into CASSTGTGASYEQYF.

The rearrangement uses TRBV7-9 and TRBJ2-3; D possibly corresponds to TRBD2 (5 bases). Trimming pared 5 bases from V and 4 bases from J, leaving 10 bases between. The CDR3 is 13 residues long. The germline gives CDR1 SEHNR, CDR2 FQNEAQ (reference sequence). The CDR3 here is CASSAGLPDTQYF. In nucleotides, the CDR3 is TGTGCCAGCAGCGCGGGCTTGCCAGATACGCAGTATTTT. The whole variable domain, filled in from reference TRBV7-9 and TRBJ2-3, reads DTGVSQNPRHKITKRGQNVTFRCDPISEHNRLYWYRQTLGQGPEFLTYFQNEAQLEKSRLLSDRFSAERPKGSFSTLEIQRTEQGDSAMYLCASSAGLPDTQYFGPGTRLTVL.

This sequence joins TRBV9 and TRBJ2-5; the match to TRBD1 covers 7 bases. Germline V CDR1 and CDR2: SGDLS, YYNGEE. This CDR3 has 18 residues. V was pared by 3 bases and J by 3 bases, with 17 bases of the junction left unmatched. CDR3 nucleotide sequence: TGTGCCAGCAGCGGAGGAACCTCCTTAGGGACAGCAAAAGAGACCCAGTACTTC. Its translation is CASSGGTSLGTAKETQYF.

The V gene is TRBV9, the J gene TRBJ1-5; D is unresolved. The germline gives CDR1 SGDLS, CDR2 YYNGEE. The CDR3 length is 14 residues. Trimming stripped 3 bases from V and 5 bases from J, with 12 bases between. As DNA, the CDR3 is TGTGCCAGCAGCGCCGGAGACGATTATCAGCCCCAGCATTTT. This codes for CASSAGDDYQPQHF.

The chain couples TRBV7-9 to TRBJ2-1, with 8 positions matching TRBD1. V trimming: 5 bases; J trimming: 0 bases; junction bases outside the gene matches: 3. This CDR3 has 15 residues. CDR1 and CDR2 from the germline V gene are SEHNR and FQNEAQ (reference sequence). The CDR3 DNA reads TGTGCCAGCAGCCTAACAGGGGGCTCCTACAATGAGCAGTTCTTC. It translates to CASSLTGGSYNEQFF.

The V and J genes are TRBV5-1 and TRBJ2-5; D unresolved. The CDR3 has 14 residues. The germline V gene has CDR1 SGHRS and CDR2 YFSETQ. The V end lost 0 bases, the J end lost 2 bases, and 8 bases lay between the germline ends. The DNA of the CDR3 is TGCGCCAGCAGCTTGGTTAATCTACAAGAGACCCAGTACTTC. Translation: CASSLVNLQETQYF.

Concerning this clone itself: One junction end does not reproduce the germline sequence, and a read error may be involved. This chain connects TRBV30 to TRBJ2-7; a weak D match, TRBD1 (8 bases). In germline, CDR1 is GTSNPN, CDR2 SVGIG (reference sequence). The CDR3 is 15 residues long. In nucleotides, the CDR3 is TGTGCCGGGAGGGAGAGTGGCAGGGGGCGCACCGAGCAGTACTTC. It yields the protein CAGRESGRGRTEQYF.

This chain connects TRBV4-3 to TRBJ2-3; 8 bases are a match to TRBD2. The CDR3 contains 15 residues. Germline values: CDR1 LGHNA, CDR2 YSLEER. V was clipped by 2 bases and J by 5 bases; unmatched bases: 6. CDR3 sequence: CASSQSAGGGDTQYF. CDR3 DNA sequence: TGCGCCAGCAGCCAATCGGCGGGAGGCGGAGATACGCAGTATTTT.

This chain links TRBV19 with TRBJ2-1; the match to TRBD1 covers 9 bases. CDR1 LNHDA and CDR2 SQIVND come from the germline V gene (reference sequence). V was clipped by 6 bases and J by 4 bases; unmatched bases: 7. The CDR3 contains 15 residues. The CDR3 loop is CASRNTGGRYNEQFF. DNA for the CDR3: TGTGCCAGTAGGAATACAGGGGGCCGATACAATGAGCAGTTCTTC.

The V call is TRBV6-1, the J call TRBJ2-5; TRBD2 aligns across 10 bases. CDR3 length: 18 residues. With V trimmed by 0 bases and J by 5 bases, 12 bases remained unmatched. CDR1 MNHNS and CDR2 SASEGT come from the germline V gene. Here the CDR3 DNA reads TGTGCCAGCAGTGAAGCCCAGCGTGGTCTAGCGGGGGCGGAGACCCAGTACTTC. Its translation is CASSEAQRGLAGAETQYF.

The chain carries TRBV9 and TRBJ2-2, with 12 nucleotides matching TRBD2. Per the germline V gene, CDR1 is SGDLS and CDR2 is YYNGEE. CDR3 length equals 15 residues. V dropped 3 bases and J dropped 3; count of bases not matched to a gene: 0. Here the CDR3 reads CASSGTSGDTGELFF. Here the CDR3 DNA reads TGTGCCAGCAGCGGGACTAGCGGGGACACCGGGGAGCTGTTTTTT.

The CDR3 region has the DNA TGTGCCATCAGAGATCGGTTGACAGATACGCAGTATTTT. Translating it yields CAIRDRLTDTQYF. V gene TRBV10-3 combines with J gene TRBJ2-3, with D uncertain. With 6 bases removed from V and 3 bases from J, the gap between germline ends came to 10 bases. Germline CDR1 and CDR2: ENHRY and SYGVKD. This CDR3 region has 13 residues.

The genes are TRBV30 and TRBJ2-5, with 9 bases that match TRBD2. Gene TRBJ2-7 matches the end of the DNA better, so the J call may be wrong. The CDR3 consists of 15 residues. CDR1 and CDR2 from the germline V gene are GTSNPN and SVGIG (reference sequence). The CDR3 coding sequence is TGTGCCTGGAGCCGGGGGCTAGCGGGGTACTACGAGCAGTACTTC. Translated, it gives CAWSRGLAGYYEQYF.

The CDR3 reads CATSRDETGLAFF. In DNA, the CDR3 is TGTGCCACCAGCAGAGATGAGACAGGACTAGCTTTCTTT. This rearrangement joins TRBV15 to TRBJ1-1; possible D gene TRBD1, 6 bases. The V end lost 0 bases, the J end lost 10 bases, and 12 bases lay between the germline ends. This CDR3 is built from 13 residues. Germline V gives CDR1 LNHNV, CDR2 YYDKDF (reference sequence).

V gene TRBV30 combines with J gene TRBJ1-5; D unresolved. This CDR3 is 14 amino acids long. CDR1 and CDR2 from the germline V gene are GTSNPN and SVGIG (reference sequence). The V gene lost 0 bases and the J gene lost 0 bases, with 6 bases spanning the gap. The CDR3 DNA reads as TGTGCCTGGAGTGTACTGAATAGCAATCAGCCCCAGCATTTT. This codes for CAWSVLNSNQPQHF.

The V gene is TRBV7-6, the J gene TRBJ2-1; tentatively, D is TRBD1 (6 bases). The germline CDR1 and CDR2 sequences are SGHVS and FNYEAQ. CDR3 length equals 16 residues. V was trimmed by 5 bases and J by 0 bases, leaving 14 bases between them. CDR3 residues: CASSPKTGTSYNEQFF. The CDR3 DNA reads TGTGCCAGCAGCCCTAAAACAGGGACCTCCTACAATGAGCAGTTCTTC.